These 10 T cell receptor beta chains originate from one sample sequenced in a study of blood T cell dynamics during melanoma immunotherapy (TCRdb year 2020). Libraries were built with the immunoSEQ multiplex PCR assay. The source is immuneACCESS, and TCRdb retained only in-frame sequences with V and J called. Part of the clones is not carried over; for the studies checked, unresolved V genes explain less than half of this, and the remainder is unexplained. The sample profile shows approximately 7,000 clones; 85% of them were found once. The top ten hold about 33% of the sample. The time point label, read with the paper, signifies: week 3, after first cycle of checkpoint inhibitor. The sequencing here drew on blood, taken from a patient treated with checkpoint blockade. These receptors originate from a human donor with melanoma. Some clones in this sample may be carry-over from other donors' samples.

The J gene is TRBJ2-7, the V gene TRBV28, with D uncertain. CDR3 length: 15 amino acids. The germline V gene encodes CDR1 MDHEN and CDR2 SYDVKM. V dropped 6 bases and J dropped 2 bases, with 17 bases sitting between them. CDR3 loop: CASRPRTEHAYEQYF. As DNA, the CDR3 is TGTGCCAGCAGACCCAGGACGGAACACGCCTACGAGCAGTACTTC.

The chain couples TRBV4-2 to TRBJ2-5; D is uncertain. The CDR3 is 13 amino acids. Germline CDR1 is LGHNA and CDR2 is YNFKEQ. Trimming removed 2 bases from V and 1 base from J, with 5 bases in between. The CDR3 loop reads CASSQNIQETQYF. As DNA, the CDR3 is TGTGCCAGCAGCCAAAATATCCAAGAGACCCAGTACTTC.

The genes are TRBV30 and TRBJ2-3; tentative D call: TRBD2 (6 bases). The CDR3 extends over 15 amino acids. Trimming stripped 3 bases from V and 0 bases from J, with 13 bases between. CDR1 and CDR2 from the germline V gene are GTSNPN and SVGIG (reference sequence). The CDR3 protein is CAWSALGSSTDTQYF. The DNA of the CDR3 is TGTGCCTGGAGCGCCCTCGGGAGTAGCACAGATACGCAGTATTTT.

The chain couples TRBV7-9 to TRBJ2-4, with D uncertain. This CDR3 contains 11 residues. V was pared by 1 base and J by 15 bases, with 10 bases between. Looked up from germline, CDR1 is SEHNR and CDR2 is FQNEAQ (reference sequence). The CDR3 protein is CASSLGFGRYF. The CDR3 region has the DNA TGTGCCAGCAGCTTAGGTTTCGGTCGGTACTTC.

The chain carries TRBV19 and TRBJ2-5; TRBD2 is a possible D gene (5 bases). With 9 bases removed from V and 4 bases from J, the gap between germline ends came to 24 bases. The V gene's germline CDR1 is LNHDA and CDR2 SQIVND (reference sequence). The CDR3 is 16 residues long. The CDR3 protein is CASSSPLLEGGETQYF. DNA of the CDR3: TGTGCCAGCAGTTCCCCCCTACTAGAGGGTGGAGAGACCCAGTACTTC. Drawing the rest from reference TRBV19 and TRBJ2-5, the complete variable domain is DGGITQSPKYLFRKEGQNVTLSCEQNLNHDAMYWYRQDPGQGLRLIYYSQIVNDFQKGDIAEGYSVSREKKESFPLTVTSAQKNPTAFYLCASSSPLLEGGETQYFGPGTRLLVL.

This sequence joins TRBV27 and TRBJ2-7; weak D call: TRBD2 (5 bases). V dropped 5 bases and J dropped 0 bases, with 11 bases sitting between them. Germline V CDR1 and CDR2: MNHEY, SMNVEV (reference sequence). This CDR3 has 14 amino acids. The CDR3 is CASSQDFFSYEQYF. For the CDR3, the DNA is TGTGCCAGCAGTCAGGACTTCTTCTCCTACGAGCAGTACTTC.

The V call is TRBV28, the J call TRBJ2-6; 9 bases fit TRBD2. This CDR3 contains 18 residues. J gave up 0 bases and V 5 bases, and 8 bases lay outside the gene matches. Germline CDR1 MDHEN, CDR2 SYDVKM. DNA of the CDR3: TGTGCCAGCAGTCCGTTGATAGCGGGAGTCTCTGGGGCCAACGTCCTGACTTTC. Translated: CASSPLIAGVSGANVLTF.

This clone was seen a few times. This chain uses TRBV7-2 with TRBJ1-6, with 9 bases aligning to TRBD1. From germline, CDR1 is SGHTA and CDR2 FQGNSA. Trimming took 5 bases from V and 10 from J; bases not matched to a gene: 9. The CDR3 is made up of 15 amino acids. CDR3 amino acids: CASSLLGQGGSPLHF. In nucleotides, the CDR3 is TGTGCCAGCAGCCTCCTGGGACAGGGAGGATCACCCCTCCACTTT.

This clone was detected a few times. The chain couples TRBV29-1 to TRBJ2-7, with no clear D. Germline CDR1 SQVTM, CDR2 ANQGSEA. The CDR3 spans 15 residues. V was trimmed by 5 bases and J by 3 bases, leaving 20 bases between them. The CDR3 DNA is TGCAGCGTTACCTTTACGCGGTCCTGGGGCTACGAGCAGTACTTC. This sequence encodes CSVTFTRSWGYEQYF.

The chain employs TRBV7-2 and TRBJ1-2; D is unclear. CDR3 length: 13 residues. V lost 1 base and J lost 7, with 10 bases in between. CDR1 SGHTA and CDR2 FQGNSA come from the germline V gene. In DNA form, the CDR3 reads TGTGCCAGCAGCTTAGTGGCACTTCCTGGCTACACCTTC. This sequence encodes CASSLVALPGYTF.